The 14 T cell receptor beta chains listed next were all sequenced from one sample in a study of OX40 agonist ivuxolimab in advanced cancers. Repertoires were generated with immunoSEQ multiplex PCR, while TCRdb's copy carries only in-frame clones and drops some. The table records 85,000 to 100,000 clones, 75% to 95% of them present only once. The input for sequencing was CD4+ or CD8+ T cells sorted from blood, taken in a trial of the OX40 agonist ivuxolimab. The receptors derive from an adult with an advanced solid tumor such as melanoma, head and neck, liver or kidney cancer.

This clone was detected a few times. The V gene is TRBV19, the J gene TRBJ1-5; 9 nucleotides align to TRBD1. Germline lookup yields CDR1 LNHDA and CDR2 SQIVND (reference sequence). This CDR3 has 14 amino acids. Trimming took 4 bases from V and 5 from J; bases not matched to a gene: 3. The CDR3 DNA is TGTGCCAGTAGTAGGGACAGGGTCCATCAGCCCCAGCATTTT. Translated, it gives CASSRDRVHQPQHF.

This clone was seen only once. The CDR3 DNA reads as TGTGCCAGCAGTTCAACTACGGATACGCAGTATTTT. Its translation: CASSSTTDTQYF. V gene TRBV2 combines with J gene TRBJ2-3; D is unclear. The length of the CDR3 is 12 residues. V lost 5 bases, J lost 6 bases, and 9 bases lay in between. The germline gives CDR1 SNHLY, CDR2 FYNNEI.

The rearrangement joins TRBV7-8 to TRBJ1-2, with TRBD1 matching over 7 bases. Per germline, CDR1 SGHVS and CDR2 FQNEAQ. The V gene end was trimmed by 5 bases and the J gene end by 3 bases; junction bases not matched to a gene: 3. The CDR3 totals 13 residues. CDR3 nucleotide sequence: TGTGCCAGCAGCATCGACAGGGACTATGGCTACACCTTC. It yields the protein CASSIDRDYGYTF.

This chain joins TRBV28 and TRBJ1-2; D is possibly TRBD1 (5 bases). The CDR3 is made up of 14 amino acids. V was pared by 5 bases and J by 8 bases, with 18 bases between. Per the germline V gene, CDR1 is MDHEN and CDR2 is SYDVKM. The CDR3 DNA follows: TGTGCCAGCAGTCTCCCGTCGACAGCAATGGGCTACACCTTC. Its translation is CASSLPSTAMGYTF.

In this sample, this clone turned up a few times. This rearrangement joins TRBV19 to TRBJ2-5; the D gene could be TRBD1 or TRBD2 (5 bases each). Germline CDR1 reads LNHDA; CDR2 reads SQIVND (reference sequence). The CDR3 spans 14 residues. V lost 7 bases to trimming and J lost 2 bases, with 14 bases between them. CDR3 nucleotides: TGTGCCAGTACTCCCTCGGGGCGGCAAGAGACCCAGTACTTC. Residues: CASTPSGRQETQYF.

V and J are TRBV28 and TRBJ2-5; TRBD2 is a possible D gene (6 bases). V shed 6 bases and J shed 2 bases, with 10 bases lying between them. The germline V gene has CDR1 MDHEN and CDR2 SYDVKM. The CDR3 length is 13 residues. CDR3 region: CASRGRWQETQYF. CDR3 DNA sequence: TGTGCCAGCAGGGGGAGGTGGCAAGAGACCCAGTACTTC.

The rearrangement joins TRBV7-8 to TRBJ1-2; D is possibly TRBD1 (5 bases). Germline CDR1 is SGHVS and CDR2 is FQNEAQ. With 6 bases removed from V and 3 bases from J, the gap between germline ends came to 8 bases. This CDR3 has 12 amino acids. The CDR3 bases are TGTGCCAGCAGTCCAGGGTACTATGGCTACACCTTC. Its protein product is CASSPGYYGYTF.

The chain recombines TRBV5-5 with TRBJ2-7; TRBD2 matches 10 bases. Unmatched junction bases numbered 12, after V lost 2 bases and J lost 4 bases. The CDR3 loop spans 17 amino acids. The germline V gene has CDR1 SGHKS and CDR2 YYEKEE (reference sequence). DNA of the CDR3: TGTGCCAGCAGCTTCCTTGCTAGCGGGAGACTTAAGTACGAGCAGTACTTC. It codes for CASSFLASGRLKYEQYF.

The chain is built from TRBV25-1 and TRBJ1-2; D unclear. Germline V gives CDR1 MGHDK, CDR2 SYGVNS. V lost 9 bases and J lost 7, with 12 bases in between. This CDR3 spans 11 amino acids. The CDR3 DNA reads as TGTGCCAGTGGGTGGAGCACTGGCTACACCTTC. Protein product: CASGWSTGYTF.

V gene TRBV9 combines with J gene TRBJ1-4; D uncertain. The germline gives CDR1 SGDLS, CDR2 YYNGEE. V lost 0 bases to trimming and J lost 4 bases, with 10 bases between them. This CDR3 has 15 residues. The CDR3, as DNA: TGTGCCAGCAGCGTAGCTTCAGTGGGTAATGAAAAACTGTTTTTT. Translated, it gives CASSVASVGNEKLFF.

This chain connects TRBV6-5 to TRBJ1-4; TRBD1 matches 11 bases. J lost 10 bases, V lost 4 bases, and 8 bases had no gene match. CDR3 length: 15 amino acids. CDR1 MNHEY and CDR2 SVGAGI come from the germline V gene. CDR3 in amino acids: CASSWGQGGLGKLFF. CDR3 sequence (DNA): TGTGCCAGCAGTTGGGGACAGGGGGGTTTGGGAAAACTGTTTTTT.

The chain combines TRBV5-1 with TRBJ2-2; D remains ambiguous. This CDR3 is built from 13 residues. V was shortened by 0 bases and J by 5 bases, with 5 bases between the two germline ends. Germline lookup yields CDR1 SGHRS and CDR2 YFSETQ. The CDR3 DNA reads TGCGCCAGCAGCTTGGCCATGACCGGGGAGCTGTTTTTT. Encoded protein: CASSLAMTGELFF. The full variable domain, completed using reference TRBV5-1 and TRBJ2-2, is KAGVTQTPRYLIKTRGQQVTLSCSPISGHRSVSWYQQTPGQGLQFLFEYFSETQRNKGNFPGRFSGRQFSNSRSEMNVSTLELGDSALYLCASSLAMTGELFFGEGSRLTVL.

The genes are TRBV13 and TRBJ2-7; unclear D gene. Trimming removed 0 bases from V and 6 bases from J, with 12 bases in between. Germline V gene sequence: CDR1 PRHDT, CDR2 FYEKMQ (reference sequence). The CDR3 has 14 amino acids. CDR3 residues: CASSLGVGSGEQYF. In DNA form, the CDR3 reads TGTGCCAGCAGCTTAGGGGTAGGGTCGGGCGAGCAGTACTTC.

The chain couples TRBV5-4 to TRBJ1-4; 10 nucleotides align to TRBD1. The junction had 8 bases not matched to a gene; V was cut back by 4 bases and J by 8 bases. The CDR3 has 15 residues. Germline CDR1 reads SGHNT; CDR2 reads YYREEE (reference sequence). CDR3 loop: CASSTRQGAEEKLFF. The CDR3 bases are TGTGCCAGCAGCACCCGACAGGGGGCAGAGGAAAAACTGTTTTTT.